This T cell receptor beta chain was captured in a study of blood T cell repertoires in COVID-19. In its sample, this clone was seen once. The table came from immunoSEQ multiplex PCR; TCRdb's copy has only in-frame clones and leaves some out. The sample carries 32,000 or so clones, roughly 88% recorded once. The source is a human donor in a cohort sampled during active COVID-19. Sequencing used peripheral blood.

The CDR3 is CASSPDRQETQYF. The CDR3 bases are TGTGCCAGCAGTCCGGACAGACAAGAGACCCAGTACTTC. The chain joins TRBV6-4 to TRBJ2-5; D perhaps matches TRBD1 (6 bases). Germline V lookup: CDR1 MRHNA, CDR2 SNTAGT. The CDR3 spans 13 residues. Trimming took 5 bases from V and 2 from J, leaving 9 bases between them.